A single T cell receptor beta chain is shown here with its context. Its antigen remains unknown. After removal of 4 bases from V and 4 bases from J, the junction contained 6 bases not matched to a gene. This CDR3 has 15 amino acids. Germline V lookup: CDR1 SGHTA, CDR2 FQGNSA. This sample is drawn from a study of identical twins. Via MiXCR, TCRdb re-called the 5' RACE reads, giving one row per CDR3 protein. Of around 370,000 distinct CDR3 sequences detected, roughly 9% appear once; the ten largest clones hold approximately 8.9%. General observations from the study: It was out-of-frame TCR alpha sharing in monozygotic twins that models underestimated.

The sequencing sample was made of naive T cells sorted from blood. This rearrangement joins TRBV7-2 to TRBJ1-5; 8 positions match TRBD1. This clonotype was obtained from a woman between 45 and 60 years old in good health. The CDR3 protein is CASSSTGTGNQPQHF. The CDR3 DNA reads TGTGCCAGCAGCTCGACCGGGACAGGTAATCAGCCCCAGCATTTT.